This TCR beta chain was sequenced for a study of response to subunit inactivated influenza vaccine. Study conclusions and caveats: The study's authors posited that every seasonal influenza vaccination enlists few new T cells.

TCRdb called the RT-PCR reads again in MiXCR, with one record for every CDR3 protein. The sample lists 700,000 to 900,000 distinct CDR3 sequences; 21% were seen once. CDR3 size: 17 residues. Note on this clonotype: The antigen is undetermined. An end of the junction does not agree with germline; a read error may underlie this.

V is TRBV12-3 or TRBV12-4 and J is TRBJ2-2; tentative D call: TRBD2 (5 bases). The receptor was isolated from a man over 45 who received an inactivated influenza vaccine. The sample in question was PBMCs from blood, obtained roughly 5 days after vaccination. The CDR3 here is CASSFAYQRSVPGELLF. CDR3 in DNA: TGTGCCAGCAGTTTTGCTTACCAGCGGAGTGTGCCCGGGGAGCTGCTTTTT.